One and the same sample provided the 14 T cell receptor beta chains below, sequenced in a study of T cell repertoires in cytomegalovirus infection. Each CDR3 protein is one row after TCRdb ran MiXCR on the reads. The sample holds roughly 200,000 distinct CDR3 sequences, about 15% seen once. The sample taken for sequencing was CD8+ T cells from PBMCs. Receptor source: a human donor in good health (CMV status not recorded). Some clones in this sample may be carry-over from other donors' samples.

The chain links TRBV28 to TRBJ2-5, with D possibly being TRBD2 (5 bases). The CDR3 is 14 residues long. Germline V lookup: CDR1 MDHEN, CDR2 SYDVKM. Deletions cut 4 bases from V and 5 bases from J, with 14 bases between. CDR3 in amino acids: CASSSLTRGETQYF. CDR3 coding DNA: TGTGCCAGCAGTTCACTTACGCGAGGGGAGACCCAGTACTTC. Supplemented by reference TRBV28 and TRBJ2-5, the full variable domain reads DVKVTQSSRYLVKRTGEKVFLECVQDMDHENMFWYRQDPGLGLRLIYFSYDVKMKEKGDIPEGYSVSREKKERFSLILESASTNQTSMYLCASSSLTRGETQYFGPGTRLLVL.

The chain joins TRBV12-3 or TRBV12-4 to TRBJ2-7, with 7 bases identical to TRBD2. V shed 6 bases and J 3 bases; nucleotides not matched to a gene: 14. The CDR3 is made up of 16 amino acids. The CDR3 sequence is CASRGESGEAGYEQYF. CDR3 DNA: TGTGCCAGCAGGGGGGAGAGCGGGGAGGCCGGCTACGAGCAGTACTTC.

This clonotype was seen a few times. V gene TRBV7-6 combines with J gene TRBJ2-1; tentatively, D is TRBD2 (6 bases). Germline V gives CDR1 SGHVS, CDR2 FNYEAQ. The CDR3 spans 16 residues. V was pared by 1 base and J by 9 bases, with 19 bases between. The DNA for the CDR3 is TGTGCCAGCAGCTTAGGCCGATCGACTAGTGCGGGTGAGCAGTTCTTC. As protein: CASSLGRSTSAGEQFF.

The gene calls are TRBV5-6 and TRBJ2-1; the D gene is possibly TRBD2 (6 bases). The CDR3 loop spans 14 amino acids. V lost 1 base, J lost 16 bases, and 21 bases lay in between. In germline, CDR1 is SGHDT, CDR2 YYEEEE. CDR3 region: CASSLILASGLRFF. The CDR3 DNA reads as TGTGCCAGCAGCTTGATTTTGGCATCAGGACTACGATTCTTC.

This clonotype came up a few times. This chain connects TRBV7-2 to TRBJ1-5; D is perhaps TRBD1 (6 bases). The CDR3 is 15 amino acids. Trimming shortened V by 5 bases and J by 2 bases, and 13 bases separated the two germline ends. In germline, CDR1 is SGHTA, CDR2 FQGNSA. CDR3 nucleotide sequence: TGTGCCAGCAGCCTCAACAGGGTGGGCAATCAGCCCCAGCATTTT. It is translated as CASSLNRVGNQPQHF.

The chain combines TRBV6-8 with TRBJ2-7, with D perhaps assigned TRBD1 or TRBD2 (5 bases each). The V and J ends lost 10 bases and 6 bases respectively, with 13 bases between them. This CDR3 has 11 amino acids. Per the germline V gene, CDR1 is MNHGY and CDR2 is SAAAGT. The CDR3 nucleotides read TGTGCCACCCCCGGTGGGGGCGAGCAGTACTTC. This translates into CATPGGGEQYF.

The DNA for the CDR3 is TGTGCCAGCCTTACTGTGAGCTCCTACGAGCAGTACTTC. This translates into CASLTVSSYEQYF. The rearrangement joins TRBV28 to TRBJ2-7; D gene uncertain. This CDR3 spans 13 amino acids. V was cut by 8 bases and J by 0 bases, with 11 bases left in between. Germline V gene lookup returns CDR1 MDHEN and CDR2 SYDVKM.

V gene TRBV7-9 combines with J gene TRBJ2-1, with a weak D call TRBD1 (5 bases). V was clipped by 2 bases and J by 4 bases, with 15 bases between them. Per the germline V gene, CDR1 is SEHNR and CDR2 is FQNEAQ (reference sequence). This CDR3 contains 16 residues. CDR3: CASSLSRQGRYNEQFF. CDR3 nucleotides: TGTGCCAGCAGCTTAAGCCGGCAGGGTAGATACAATGAGCAGTTCTTC.

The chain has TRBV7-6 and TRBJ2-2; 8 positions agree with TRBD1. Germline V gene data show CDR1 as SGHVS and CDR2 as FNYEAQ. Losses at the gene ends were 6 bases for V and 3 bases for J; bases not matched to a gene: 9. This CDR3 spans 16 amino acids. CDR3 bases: TGTGCCAGCAGAATATCACAGGGGGGAGACACCGGGGAGCTGTTTTTT. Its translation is CASRISQGGDTGELFF. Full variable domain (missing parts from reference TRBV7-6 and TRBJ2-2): GAGVSQSPRYKVTKRGQDVALRCDPISGHVSLYWYRQALGQGPEFLTYFNYEAQQDKSGLPNDRFSAERPEGSISTLTIQRTEQRDSAMYRCASRISQGGDTGELFFGEGSRLTVL.

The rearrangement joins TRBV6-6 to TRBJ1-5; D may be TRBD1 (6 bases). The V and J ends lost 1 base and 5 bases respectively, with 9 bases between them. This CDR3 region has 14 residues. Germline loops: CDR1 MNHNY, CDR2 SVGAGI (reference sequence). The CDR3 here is CASSYFEGDQPQHF. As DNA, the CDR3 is TGTGCCAGCAGTTACTTTGAGGGGGATCAGCCCCAGCATTTT.

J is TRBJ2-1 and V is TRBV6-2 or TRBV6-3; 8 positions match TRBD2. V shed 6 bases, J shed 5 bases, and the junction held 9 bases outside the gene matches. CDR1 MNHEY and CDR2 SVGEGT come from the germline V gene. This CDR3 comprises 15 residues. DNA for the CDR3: TGTGCCAGCAGCCCTGCTGGGCGGGGGGACAATGAGCAGTTCTTC. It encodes CASSPAGRGDNEQFF.

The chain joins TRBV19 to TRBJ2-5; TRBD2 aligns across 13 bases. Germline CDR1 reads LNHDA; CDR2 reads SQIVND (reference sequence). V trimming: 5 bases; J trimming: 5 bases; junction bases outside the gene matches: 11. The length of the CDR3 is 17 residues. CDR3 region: CASSFSLLAGGPETQYF. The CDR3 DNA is TGTGCCAGTAGTTTTTCCCTACTAGCGGGGGGGCCGGAGACCCAGTACTTC.

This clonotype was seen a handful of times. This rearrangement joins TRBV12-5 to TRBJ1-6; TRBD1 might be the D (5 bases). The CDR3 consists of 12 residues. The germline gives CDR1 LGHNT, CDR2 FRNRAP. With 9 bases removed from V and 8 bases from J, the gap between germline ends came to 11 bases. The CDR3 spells CASRDRHSPLHF. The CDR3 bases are TGTGCTAGCCGAGACAGACATTCACCCCTCCACTTT.

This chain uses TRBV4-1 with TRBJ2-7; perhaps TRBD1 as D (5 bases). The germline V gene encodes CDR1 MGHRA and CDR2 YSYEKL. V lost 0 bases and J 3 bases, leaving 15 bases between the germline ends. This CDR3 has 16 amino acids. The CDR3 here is CASSQDHWGVGYEQYF. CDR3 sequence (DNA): TGCGCCAGCAGCCAAGATCATTGGGGCGTCGGCTACGAGCAGTACTTC.